These 23 T cell receptor beta chains originate from one sample sequenced in a study of post-analysis software for immune sequencing data. These receptors have no known antigen. Study conclusions and caveats: Comparison of patients with controls showed five TRBV segments more frequent in patients, TRBV5-6, TRBV5-1 and TRBV20-1 among them.

Unique molecular identifiers had been added to the TCR beta cDNA libraries. TCRdb passed the PCR reads through MiXCR, listing each CDR3 protein once. The sample lists some 190,000 distinct CDR3 sequences; approximately 30% were seen once. Sequenced input: blood. Every receptor here comes from a girl between 2 and 17 years old with multiple sclerosis.

This clonotype has just a few counts. This sequence joins TRBV9 and TRBJ1-5; D is uncertain. Germline V CDR1 and CDR2: SGDLS, YYNGEE. The CDR3 covers 14 residues. The V end lost 3 bases, the J end lost 0 bases, and 7 bases lay between the germline ends. CDR3 bases: TGTGCCAGCAGCGCAGACTGTAGCAATCAGCCCCAGCATTTT. It is translated as CASSADCSNQPQHF.

The sample holds a few counts of this clonotype. The V call is TRBV5-1, the J call TRBJ1-2; possible D gene TRBD1, 5 bases. Germline CDR1 SGHRS, CDR2 YFSETQ. Trimming cost V 4 bases and J 8 bases, with 15 bases left between them. The CDR3 contains 13 residues. CDR3 nucleotide sequence: TGCGCCAGCAGCCCTGACAGTCGGAGAGGCTACACCTTC. It yields the protein CASSPDSRRGYTF. Full variable domain (remainder filled in from reference TRBV5-1 and TRBJ1-2): KAGVTQTPRYLIKTRGQQVTLSCSPISGHRSVSWYQQTPGQGLQFLFEYFSETQRNKGNFPGRFSGRQFSNSRSEMNVSTLELGDSALYLCASSPDSRRGYTFGSGTRLTVV.

CDR3 region: CASRGWGPDQNTQYF. The DNA of the CDR3 is TGTGCCAGCAGAGGTTGGGGTCCCGACCAAAATACGCAGTATTTT. This chain links TRBV27 with TRBJ2-3; no definite D call. This CDR3 is built from 15 residues. CDR1 is MNHEY and CDR2 is SMNVEV in the germline V gene (reference sequence). The V and J ends lost 6 bases and 7 bases respectively, with 20 bases between them.

This clonotype came up a few times. The chain carries TRBV4-1 and TRBJ2-1; 9 positions match TRBD2. V was pared by 5 bases and J by 9 bases, with 14 bases of the junction left unmatched. Looked up from germline, CDR1 is MGHRA and CDR2 is YSYEKL. The CDR3 consists of 16 residues. The CDR3 region is CASSSISGSILSEQFF. CDR3 coding DNA: TGCGCCAGCAGCTCGATTAGCGGGAGTATCCTTAGTGAGCAGTTCTTC.

Ten or more counts support this clonotype. J is TRBJ2-7 and V is TRBV28, with 8 bases identical to TRBD2. The germline gives CDR1 MDHEN, CDR2 SYDVKM. This CDR3 contains 16 residues. Trimming at V came to 5 bases and at J to 2 bases, leaving 11 bases not matched to a gene. The CDR3 spells CASSPTWVAGTYEQYF. The CDR3 coding sequence is TGTGCCAGCAGTCCGACGTGGGTAGCGGGGACCTACGAGCAGTACTTC.

This clonotype occurred a few times. A read error may produce the germline difference seen at one junction end. The gene calls are TRBV15 and TRBJ2-1; 8 nucleotides match TRBD1. Germline V lookup: CDR1 LNHNV, CDR2 YYDKDF (reference sequence). This CDR3 comprises 15 residues. The CDR3 region has the DNA TGTGCCGCCAGCAACCGGGACAGGACCTACAATGAGCAGTTCTTC. This translates into CAASNRDRTYNEQFF. Complete variable domain (other parts from reference TRBV15 and TRBJ2-1): DAMVIQNPRYQVTQFGKPVTLSCSQTLNHNVMYWYQQKSSQAPKLLFHYYDKDFNNEADTPDNFQSRRPNTSFCFLDIRSPGLGDTAMYLCAASNRDRTYNEQFFGPGTRLTVL.

V usage is TRBV20-1 and J usage is TRBJ1-4; D remains ambiguous. The V end was cut by 3 bases, the J end by 3 bases, with 14 bases between. The CDR3 loop spans 15 amino acids. From germline, CDR1 is DFQATT and CDR2 SNEGSKA (reference sequence). The CDR3 is CSARELQTANEKLFF. The DNA of the CDR3 is TGCAGTGCTAGGGAACTTCAGACGGCTAATGAAAAACTGTTTTTT.

Turning to this clonotype: A much more abundant neighbour one base away suggests this may be a read error. J is TRBJ2-1 and V is TRBV27; no reliable D call. Deletions cut 1 base from V and 4 bases from J, with 17 bases between. Germline loops: CDR1 MNHEY, CDR2 SMNVEV (reference sequence). This CDR3 region has 17 residues. The CDR3 DNA reads TGTGCCAGCAGTTTATTGGGTCGACCGAAAATTTACAATGAGCAGTTCTTC. It translates to CASSLLGRPKIYNEQFF.

This clonotype was seen ten or more times. The chain recombines TRBV6-6 with TRBJ1-5; D remains ambiguous. The length of the CDR3 is 14 residues. Germline assignment: CDR1 MNHNY and CDR2 SVGAGI (reference sequence). V was cut by 2 bases and J by 4 bases, with 9 bases left in between. CDR3 nucleotides: TGTGCCAGCAGTTACCGGGCATTAAATCAGCCCCAGCATTTT. Amino acid sequence: CASSYRALNQPQHF.

This clonotype has a count of ten or more. V is TRBV28 and J is TRBJ2-7, with 7 nucleotides matching TRBD1. Germline loops: CDR1 MDHEN, CDR2 SYDVKM. Trimming at V came to 5 bases and at J to 4 bases, leaving 5 bases not matched to a gene. CDR3 size: 13 residues. CDR3 in amino acids: CASSPDRRYEQYF. The DNA for the CDR3 is TGTGCCAGCAGTCCGGACAGGCGGTACGAGCAGTACTTC. The variable domain in full, with the rest retrieved from reference TRBV28 and TRBJ2-7, is DVKVTQSSRYLVKRTGEKVFLECVQDMDHENMFWYRQDPGLGLRLIYFSYDVKMKEKGDIPEGYSVSREKKERFSLILESASTNQTSMYLCASSPDRRYEQYFGPGTRLTVT.

This clonotype was detected only a few times. V usage is TRBV7-6 and J usage is TRBJ1-5; 7 nucleotides align to TRBD1. Germline CDR1 and CDR2: SGHVS and FNYEAQ. This CDR3 is built from 19 residues. V trimming: 3 bases; J trimming: 2 bases; junction bases outside the gene matches: 16. The CDR3 nucleotides read TGTGCCAGCAGCTTCCTCCAACTAAGTGGGACAGACGGCAATCAGCCCCAGCATTTT. It encodes CASSFLQLSGTDGNQPQHF.

In its sample, this clonotype was seen a few times. V gene TRBV5-1 combines with J gene TRBJ2-3; 10 bases map to TRBD2. The CDR3 has 16 residues. With V trimmed by 3 bases and J by 4 bases, 8 bases remained unmatched. Germline lookup yields CDR1 SGHRS and CDR2 YFSETQ. CDR3 protein: CASSSTSGDGSDTQYF. Written as DNA, the CDR3 is TGCGCCAGCAGCTCCACTAGCGGGGATGGTTCAGATACGCAGTATTTT. The variable domain in full, with the rest retrieved from reference TRBV5-1 and TRBJ2-3, is KAGVTQTPRYLIKTRGQQVTLSCSPISGHRSVSWYQQTPGQGLQFLFEYFSETQRNKGNFPGRFSGRQFSNSRSEMNVSTLELGDSALYLCASSSTSGDGSDTQYFGPGTRLTVL.

Details on this clonotype: A much larger clone sits a single nucleotide away, making a read error possible. The chain links TRBV7-6 to TRBJ2-6, with a weak D call TRBD1 (6 bases). The CDR3 sequence is 17 residues long. The germline gives CDR1 SGHVS, CDR2 FNYEAQ. As DNA, the CDR3 is TGTGCCAGCAGCCCACTCAGGGGTCGAACTGGGGCCAACGTCCCGACTTTC. Residues: CASSPLRGRTGANVPTF. Using reference TRBV7-6 and TRBJ2-6 for the parts outside the CDR3, the full variable domain is GAGVSQSPRYKVTKRGQDVALRCDPISGHVSLYWYRQALGQGPEFLTYFNYEAQQDKSGLPNDRFSAERPEGSISTLTIQRTEQRDSAMYRCASSPLRGRTGANVPTFGAGSRLTVL.

V is TRBV7-9 and J is TRBJ2-4, with a weak D call TRBD1 (5 bases). Trimming stripped 5 bases from V and 15 bases from J, with 20 bases between. The CDR3 is 13 residues long. Germline CDR1 and CDR2: SEHNR and FQNEAQ (reference sequence). For the CDR3, the DNA is TGTGCCAGCAGCCCGGACAACCAAGAGACCCGGTACTTC. Protein sequence: CASSPDNQETRYF.

DNA for the CDR3: TGTGCCAGCAACGGAGGGGCTGGTGAAAAACTGTTTTTT. Amino acid sequence: CASNGGAGEKLFF. The V call is TRBV28, the J call TRBJ1-4; TRBD1 might be the D (5 bases). Trimming took 7 bases from V and 7 from J, leaving 13 bases between them. The CDR3 length is 13 residues. Germline V gives CDR1 MDHEN, CDR2 SYDVKM.

This clonotype was recorded at least ten times. The genes are TRBV5-1 and TRBJ2-1; maybe TRBD1 (6 bases). Germline lookup yields CDR1 SGHRS and CDR2 YFSETQ. Trimming stripped 4 bases from V and 4 bases from J, with 9 bases between. The CDR3 length is 13 residues. The CDR3 is CASSMDRYNEQFF. The CDR3 DNA is TGCGCCAGCAGCATGGACAGATACAATGAGCAGTTCTTC.

This clonotype was seen ten or more times. The chain uses TRBV6-1 and TRBJ2-5, with 7 nucleotides matching TRBD1. The length of the CDR3 is 13 residues. Germline loops: CDR1 MNHNS, CDR2 SASEGT. Trimming cost V 9 bases and J 3 bases; bases outside gene matches: 7. The CDR3 here is CASLPGTEETQYF. The CDR3 DNA is TGTGCCAGTCTACCAGGGACAGAAGAGACCCAGTACTTC.

The chain employs TRBV20-1 and TRBJ2-7; 14 nucleotides line up with TRBD2. With V trimmed by 3 bases and J by 0 bases, 4 bases remained unmatched. The CDR3 runs to 16 residues. Germline CDR1 is DFQATT and CDR2 is SNEGSKA (reference sequence). CDR3 coding DNA: TGCAGTGCTAGGGGACTAGCGGGAGTTTTCTCCTACGAGCAGTACTTC. Protein sequence: CSARGLAGVFSYEQYF.

This clonotype was found once. The rearrangement links TRBV10-3 to TRBJ2-5, with 9 bases fitting TRBD2. V was clipped by 10 bases and J by 11 bases; unmatched bases: 20. The CDR3 consists of 15 residues. From germline, CDR1 is ENHRY and CDR2 SYGVKD. CDR3 in DNA: TGTGCCACCGACCAGGCGGGACTAGCAGGGGGAGAGCAGTACTTC. Amino acid sequence: CATDQAGLAGGEQYF.

The V call is TRBV28, the J call TRBJ2-7; TRBD1 matches at 7 bases. The tail of the sequence fits TRBJ2-5 better, so the J call may be wrong. The CDR3 contains 15 residues. Germline V gene lookup returns CDR1 MDHEN and CDR2 SYDVKM. CDR3 sequence: CASSQGGQRWETQYF. For the CDR3, the DNA is TGTGCCAGCAGTCAAGGGGGCCAGCGTTGGGAGACCCAGTACTTC.

The genes are TRBV11-2 and TRBJ2-7; tentatively, D is TRBD2 (6 bases). This CDR3 has 13 residues. With 5 bases removed from V and 3 bases from J, the gap between germline ends came to 11 bases. Looked up from germline, CDR1 is SGHAT and CDR2 is FQNNGV. CDR3 nucleotide sequence: TGTGCCAGCAGCGTCCGCGGGAACTACGAGCAGTACTTC. This gives the protein CASSVRGNYEQYF. Drawing the rest from reference TRBV11-2 and TRBJ2-7, the complete variable domain is EAGVAQSPRYKIIEKRQSVAFWCNPISGHATLYWYQQILGQGPKLLIQFQNNGVVDDSQLPKDRFSAERLKGVDSTLKIQPAKLEDSAVYLCASSVRGNYEQYFGPGTRLTVT.

The chain links TRBV15 to TRBJ1-3; 7 bases agree with TRBD1. V shed 3 bases and J 0 bases; nucleotides not matched to a gene: 8. Looked up from germline, CDR1 is LNHNV and CDR2 is YYDKDF (reference sequence). This CDR3 contains 17 residues. CDR3 nucleotide sequence: TGTGCCACCAGCAGGAAAGACAGGGCGCTCTCTGGAAACACCATATATTTT. Translating it yields CATSRKDRALSGNTIYF.

This clonotype came up a few times. The rearrangement joins TRBV20-1 to TRBJ2-2; no clear D. Germline V lookup: CDR1 DFQATT, CDR2 SNEGSKA (reference sequence). CDR3 length: 15 residues. The ends were cut back, 0 bases at V and 2 bases at J, with 10 bases in the middle. The CDR3 DNA sequence: TGCAGTGCTAGAGATTCCCTGGTAAACACCGGGGAGCTGTTTTTT. Its protein is CSARDSLVNTGELFF.